This entry lists 8 T cell receptor beta chains sequenced from one sample in a study of metastatic and nonmetastatic thyroid tumors. MiXCR re-clonotyped the PCR reads for TCRdb. The profile covers 30,000 to 35,000 clones, with 30% to 40% appearing a single time and roughly a sixth taken by the ten largest. Every patient underwent thyroid surgery untreated. The source material was tumor tissue. The receptor set was obtained from a female donor with papillary thyroid cancer or a benign thyroid nodule (not recorded which). Some clones in this sample may be carry-over from other donors' samples.

This clone has only a few counts. V gene TRBV10-3 combines with J gene TRBJ1-2; possibly TRBD1 for D (5 bases). CDR3 length: 12 residues. CDR1 and CDR2 from the germline V gene are ENHRY and SYGVKD. The germline V and J ends were trimmed by 11 bases and 6 bases, with 16 bases remaining between them. The CDR3 loop is CAVQGTFDGYTF. The DNA for the CDR3 is TGTGCCGTCCAGGGTACATTCGATGGCTACACCTTC.

The chain employs TRBV11-2 and TRBJ2-5; D gene unclear. The DNA end is a closer match to TRBJ2-1, so the J assignment may be wrong. The germline V gene encodes CDR1 SGHAT and CDR2 FQNNGV. The CDR3 runs 14 residues. CDR3 DNA: TGTGCCAGTGGAGTTTTACGTTCGGGCAATGAGCAGTTCTTC. Protein sequence: CASGVLRSGNEQFF.

CDR3 loop: CASSYSISWDYEQYF. In DNA form, the CDR3 reads TGTGCCAGCAGTTACTCGATCTCCTGGGATTACGAGCAGTACTTC. The chain combines TRBV6-2 or TRBV6-3 with TRBJ2-7; D not resolved. The length of the CDR3 is 15 residues. The germline gives CDR1 MNHEY, CDR2 SVGEGT. V gave up 0 bases and J gave up 4 bases, with 13 bases separating them.

The V call is TRBV2, the J call TRBJ2-1; unclear D gene. The CDR3 spans 11 residues. The V gene's germline CDR1 is SNHLY and CDR2 FYNNEI. Trimming pared 7 bases from V and 5 bases from J, leaving 6 bases between. CDR3 nucleotide sequence: TGTGCCAGCACCGACAACAATGAGCAGTTCTTC. As protein: CASTDNNEQFF.

The J gene is TRBJ2-6, the V gene TRBV6-1, with 7 bases lining up with TRBD1. From germline, CDR1 is MNHNS and CDR2 SASEGT. V shed 5 bases and J 4 bases; nucleotides not matched to a gene: 11. This CDR3 has 17 residues. CDR3: CASSSKPTGVGANVLTF. The CDR3 DNA is TGTGCCAGCAGTTCGAAACCTACAGGGGTGGGGGCCAACGTCCTGACTTTC.

The chain couples TRBV12-3 or TRBV12-4 to TRBJ2-7; D call uncertain. The ends were cut back, 6 bases at V and 5 bases at J, with 8 bases in the middle. The CDR3 sequence is 11 residues long. For the CDR3, the DNA is TGTGCCAGCAGCTTAAGGGACGAGCAGTACTTC. Its translation is CASSLRDEQYF.

This clone was detected only a few times. The chain employs TRBV6-6 and TRBJ2-3; 10 bases are shared with TRBD1. The CDR3 extends over 15 amino acids. Unmatched junction bases numbered 1, after V lost 2 bases and J lost 2 bases. Germline lookup yields CDR1 MNHNY and CDR2 SVGAGI (reference sequence). The CDR3 here is CASSYGTGDTDTQYF. The CDR3 region has the DNA TGTGCCAGCAGTTACGGGACAGGGGACACAGATACGCAGTATTTT.

The rearrangement joins TRBV30 to TRBJ1-3, with a weak D call TRBD1 (6 bases). The CDR3 has 13 residues. Germline V CDR1 and CDR2: GTSNPN, SVGIG (reference sequence). The ends were cut back, 3 bases at V and 4 bases at J, with 10 bases in the middle. In DNA, the CDR3 is TGTGCCTGGAGCACAGGGTGGGGAAACACCATATATTTT. It translates to CAWSTGWGNTIYF. The variable domain in full, with the rest retrieved from reference TRBV30 and TRBJ1-3, is SQTIHQWPATLVQPVGSPLSLECTVEGTSNPNLYWYRQAAGRGLQLLFYSVGIGQISSEVPQNLSASRPQDRQFILSSKKLLLSDSGFYLCAWSTGWGNTIYFGEGSWLTVV.